What follows are 22 T cell receptor beta chains derived from one specimen sequenced in a study of neurological immune-mediated disorders. TCRdb ran MiXCR on the 5' RACE reads and lists one entry per CDR3 protein. The table has about 66,000 distinct CDR3 sequences, around 3.1% seen once. Input material: PBMCs. All receptors come from a man aged 35 to 55 with multiple sclerosis.

A note on this clonotype: A much larger clone differs by one base, so this may be a read error. The rearrangement links TRBV5-1 to TRBJ1-1; TRBD1 matches 7 bases. The CDR3 length is 15 residues. The germline V gene encodes CDR1 SGHRS and CDR2 YFSETQ. V dropped 3 bases and J dropped 4; count of bases not matched to a gene: 9. The chain's CDR3 is CASSYAYRGGTEAFF. The DNA of the CDR3 is TGCGCCAGCAGCTACGCTTACAGGGGTGGCACTGAAGCTTTCTTT.

This clonotype was seen ten or more times. This chain connects TRBV20-1 to TRBJ2-7; 8 bases are shared with TRBD1. The CDR3 totals 15 residues. V lost 0 bases to trimming and J lost 0 bases; unmatched junction nucleotides: 4. The germline gives CDR1 DFQATT, CDR2 SNEGSKA (reference sequence). The DNA of the CDR3 is TGCAGTGCTAGAGATTGGGGGACAGGCTCCTACGAGCAGTACTTC. Amino acids: CSARDWGTGSYEQYF.

About this clonotype: A much larger clone differs by one base, so this may be a read error. The V and J genes are TRBV2 and TRBJ2-1; D perhaps matches TRBD1 (6 bases). The CDR3 length is 13 residues. Germline V lookup: CDR1 SNHLY, CDR2 FYNNEI. The CDR3 here is CTSSEEGGNEQFF. In DNA form, the CDR3 reads TGTACCAGCAGTGAAGAAGGGGGCAATGAGCAGTTCTTC.

In its sample, this clonotype was seen many times. CDR3: CASSSLAGVAGELFF. CDR3 nucleotides: TGTGCCAGCAGCTCACTAGCGGGAGTGGCCGGGGAGCTGTTTTTT. The genes are TRBV7-6 and TRBJ2-2, with 11 bases lining up with TRBD2. Germline CDR1 and CDR2: SGHVS and FNYEAQ. The length of the CDR3 is 15 residues. The trim removed 4 bases at V and 6 bases at J, leaving 4 bases unmatched. Using reference TRBV7-6 and TRBJ2-2 for the parts outside the CDR3, the full variable domain is GAGVSQSPRYKVTKRGQDVALRCDPISGHVSLYWYRQALGQGPEFLTYFNYEAQQDKSGLPNDRFSAERPEGSISTLTIQRTEQRDSAMYRCASSSLAGVAGELFFGEGSRLTVL.

This clonotype was recorded many times. The V and J genes are TRBV19 and TRBJ1-1, with D possibly TRBD1 on 5 matching bases. The CDR3 runs 13 residues. V was shortened by 5 bases and J by 5 bases, with 12 bases between the two germline ends. The germline V gene has CDR1 LNHDA and CDR2 SQIVND (reference sequence). DNA for the CDR3: TGTGCCAGTAGTGGTGGGACGTGGACTGAAGCTTTCTTT. This codes for CASSGGTWTEAFF.

This clonotype came up many times. CDR3 in DNA: TGTGCCAGCAGCCGTCGGGCATCCAATCAGCCCCAGCATTTT. Translating it yields CASSRRASNQPQHF. The chain joins TRBV12-3 or TRBV12-4 to TRBJ1-5; D is uncertain. The CDR3 covers 14 residues. V was trimmed by 6 bases and J by 3 bases, leaving 12 bases between them.

This clonotype was seen repeatedly, ten times or more. The chain employs TRBV5-1 and TRBJ2-1; 7 nucleotides agree with TRBD1. This CDR3 is 14 amino acids long. Germline CDR1 reads SGHRS; CDR2 reads YFSETQ. Trimming at V came to 4 bases and at J to 8 bases, leaving 9 bases not matched to a gene. As DNA, the CDR3 is TGCGCCAGCAGCCCGGGACAGTTAATCCATGAGCAGTTCTTC. It codes for CASSPGQLIHEQFF.

This clonotype came up many times. This chain joins TRBV20-1 and TRBJ1-3; a weak D match, TRBD1 (5 bases). Germline V gene data show CDR1 as DFQATT and CDR2 as SNEGSKA (reference sequence). The V gene lost 4 bases and the J gene lost 3 bases, with 16 bases spanning the gap. The CDR3 is 15 residues long. The CDR3 bases are TGCAGTGCTAAAAGGGGCCCGGGGAATGGAAACACCATATATTTT. Amino acid sequence: CSAKRGPGNGNTIYF.

This clonotype was counted many times. V usage is TRBV2 and J usage is TRBJ2-7; D ambiguous. V was clipped by 7 bases and J by 2 bases, with 18 bases between them. The germline V gene has CDR1 SNHLY and CDR2 FYNNEI. This CDR3 region has 15 residues. The CDR3 DNA is TGTGCCAGCACCCCCGGTGGCTCTAATACCTACGAGCAGTACTTC. Protein product: CASTPGGSNTYEQYF.

This clonotype showed up many times. The genes are TRBV3-1 and TRBJ1-1; a possible D gene is TRBD1 (6 bases). Germline loops: CDR1 LGHDT, CDR2 YNNKEL (reference sequence). V was cut by 4 bases and J by 4 bases, with 16 bases left in between. The CDR3 runs 15 residues. DNA for the CDR3: TGTGCCAGCAGCCCTGGGGGCAGGCCGAGCACTGAAGCTTTCTTT. Translated, it gives CASSPGGRPSTEAFF.

This clonotype came up many times. V gene TRBV6-5 combines with J gene TRBJ2-2, with a tentative D call TRBD2 (5 bases). This CDR3 contains 15 residues. The V gene's germline CDR1 is MNHEY and CDR2 SVGAGI. Trimming removed 0 bases from V and 5 bases from J, with 10 bases in between. Here the CDR3 reads CASSYSSARTGELFF. Written as DNA, the CDR3 is TGTGCCAGCAGTTACTCTAGCGCAAGGACCGGGGAGCTGTTTTTT.

This clonotype was observed at least ten times. This chain connects TRBV5-6 to TRBJ2-3, with TRBD1 as a possible D gene (6 bases). The CDR3 is 15 residues long. V was shortened by 4 bases and J by 4 bases, with 16 bases between the two germline ends. Germline loops: CDR1 SGHDT, CDR2 YYEEEE. The CDR3 DNA is TGTGCCAGCAGCCCGACAGGCCTGGGGGCAGATACGCAGTATTTT. It yields the protein CASSPTGLGADTQYF.

The chain employs TRBV9 and TRBJ2-7, with a possible D match to TRBD1 (7 bases). V dropped 0 bases and J dropped 6 bases, with 16 bases sitting between them. The CDR3 has 15 residues. The germline V gene encodes CDR1 SGDLS and CDR2 YYNGEE. This chain's CDR3 is CASSVGPEGAGEQYF. The CDR3 nucleotides are TGTGCCAGCAGCGTAGGCCCGGAGGGGGCGGGCGAGCAGTACTTC.

This sequence joins TRBV5-6 and TRBJ2-7, with D perhaps being TRBD1 or TRBD2 (5 bases each). Trimming removed 0 bases at V and 7 bases at J, with 14 bases between. The germline gives CDR1 SGHDT, CDR2 YYEEEE. The CDR3 totals 14 residues. The CDR3 DNA follows: TGTGCCAGCAGCTTGGGGGGCTGTGCGGGTGAGCAGTACTTC. Encoded protein: CASSLGGCAGEQYF.

This clonotype was detected ten times or more. The V gene is TRBV7-2, the J gene TRBJ2-7; unclear D gene. This CDR3 region has 12 residues. The V and J ends lost 2 bases and 6 bases respectively, with 8 bases between them. Per the germline V gene, CDR1 is SGHTA and CDR2 is FQGNSA. The CDR3: CASSLLWGEQYF. The CDR3 DNA reads TGTGCCAGCAGCTTACTGTGGGGCGAGCAGTACTTC.

The table lists this clonotype with many counts. The V call is TRBV10-3, the J call TRBJ2-5; unclear D gene. From germline, CDR1 is ENHRY and CDR2 SYGVKD. The CDR3 spans 14 residues. V gave up 0 bases and J gave up 5 bases, with 10 bases separating them. In DNA form, the CDR3 reads TGTGCCATCAGTGAGTCTCAGGTGATGGAGACCCAGTACTTC. Translated: CAISESQVMETQYF.

In this sample, this clonotype turned up a few times. A read error is possible here, since a much larger clone lies one base away. V is TRBV12-3 or TRBV12-4 and J is TRBJ1-2; D remains ambiguous. V was shortened by 6 bases and J by 4 bases, with 21 bases between the two germline ends. The CDR3 is made up of 16 amino acids. The CDR3 reads CASSSGRGKGVYGYTF. For the CDR3, the DNA is TGTGCCAGCAGCTCGGGGAGAGGAAAGGGCGTCTATGGCTACACCTTC.

This clonotype has ten or more counts. V is TRBV4-2 and J is TRBJ2-1; perhaps TRBD2 as D (7 bases). The V gene lost 0 bases and the J gene lost 15 bases, with 15 bases spanning the gap. Per germline, CDR1 LGHNA and CDR2 YNFKEQ. This CDR3 is 13 amino acids long. The CDR3 DNA is TGTGCCAGCAGCCAAGAGTGGGAGGGGGGATTGTTCTTC. The encoded protein is CASSQEWEGGLFF.

With regard to this clonotype: The CDR3 end shows no conserved phenylalanine or tryptophan, and so a read error is likely. No DNA is shown, since the ends of the CDR3 on it are uncertain; the CDR3 is the one TCRdb lists. The chain links TRBV29-1 to TRBJ2-5; the listed D gene, TRBD2, was not tested against the DNA. Germline assignment: CDR1 SQVTM and CDR2 ANQGSEA. The CDR3 is 11 residues long, ends included. The chain's CDR3 is CSGKRRQEDFI.

The sample holds many counts of this clonotype. This sequence joins TRBV3-1 and TRBJ1-4; D is possibly TRBD1 (6 bases). The V end lost 3 bases, the J end lost 3 bases, and 11 bases lay between the germline ends. CDR3 length: 15 residues. Germline V gene data show CDR1 as LGHDT and CDR2 as YNNKEL (reference sequence). CDR3 DNA: TGTGCCAGCAGCCAGAGACAGGCCGCTAATGAAAAACTGTTTTTT. It specifies CASSQRQAANEKLFF.

This clonotype was picked up many times. DNA of the CDR3: TGTGCCAGCAGCCGGGACTCCACGGAGACCCAGTACTTC. Translation gives CASSRDSTETQYF. The chain carries TRBV7-2 and TRBJ2-5; the D gene is possibly TRBD2 (6 bases). V lost 5 bases and J 5 bases, leaving 12 bases between the germline ends. Germline V CDR1 and CDR2: SGHTA, FQGNSA. The CDR3 loop spans 13 amino acids.

This clonotype was counted at least ten times. V and J are TRBV20-1 and TRBJ2-5, with D perhaps TRBD1 or TRBD2 (5 bases each). CDR3 length equals 12 residues. Germline lookup yields CDR1 DFQATT and CDR2 SNEGSKA (reference sequence). Trimming cost V 8 bases and J 4 bases, with 14 bases left between them. This chain's CDR3 is CSTGPYPETQYF. The CDR3 nucleotides read TGCAGTACGGGGCCGTACCCAGAGACCCAGTACTTC.